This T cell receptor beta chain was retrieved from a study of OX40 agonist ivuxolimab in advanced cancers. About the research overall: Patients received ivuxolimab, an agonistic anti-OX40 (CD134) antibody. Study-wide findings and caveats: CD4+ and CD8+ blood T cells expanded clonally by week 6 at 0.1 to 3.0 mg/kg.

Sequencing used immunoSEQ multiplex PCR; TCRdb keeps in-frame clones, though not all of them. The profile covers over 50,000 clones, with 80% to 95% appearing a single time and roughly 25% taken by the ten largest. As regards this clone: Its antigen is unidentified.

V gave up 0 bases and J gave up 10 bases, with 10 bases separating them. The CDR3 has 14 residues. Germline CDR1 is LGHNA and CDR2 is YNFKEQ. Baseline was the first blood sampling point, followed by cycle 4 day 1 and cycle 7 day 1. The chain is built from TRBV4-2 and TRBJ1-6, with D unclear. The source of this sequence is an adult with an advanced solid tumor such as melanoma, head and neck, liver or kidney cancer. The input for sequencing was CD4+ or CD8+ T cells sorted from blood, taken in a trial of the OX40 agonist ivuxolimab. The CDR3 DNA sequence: TGTGCCAGCAGCCAAGATCCGGCGAACTCACCCCTCCACTTT. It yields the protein CASSQDPANSPLHF.